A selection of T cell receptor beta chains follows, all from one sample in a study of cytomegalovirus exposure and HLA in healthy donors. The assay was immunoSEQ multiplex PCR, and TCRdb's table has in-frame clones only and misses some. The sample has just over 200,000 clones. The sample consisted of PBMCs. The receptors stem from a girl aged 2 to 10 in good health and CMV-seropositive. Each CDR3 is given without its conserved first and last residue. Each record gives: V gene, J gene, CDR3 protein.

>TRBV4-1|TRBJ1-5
ASSQSGLPGDQPQH
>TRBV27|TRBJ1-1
ASSLFPTREAF
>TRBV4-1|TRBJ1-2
ASSQLAANYGYT
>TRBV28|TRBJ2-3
ASSFQAMMSGDTQY
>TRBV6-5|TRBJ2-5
ASSRDRDGETQY
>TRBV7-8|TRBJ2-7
ASSLGGNHEQY
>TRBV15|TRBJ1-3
ATSRATGYGNTIY
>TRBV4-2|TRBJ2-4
ASSQDFLTSGSKNIQY
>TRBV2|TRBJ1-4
ASSWPAGEEKLF
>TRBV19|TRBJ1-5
ASSEDSLPYSNQPQH
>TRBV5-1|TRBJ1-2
ASSSGQNYGYT
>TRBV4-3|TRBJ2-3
ASSQAGDTQY
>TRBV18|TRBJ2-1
ASSPLAGNNEQF
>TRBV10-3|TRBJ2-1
AISDPSGRRDNEQF